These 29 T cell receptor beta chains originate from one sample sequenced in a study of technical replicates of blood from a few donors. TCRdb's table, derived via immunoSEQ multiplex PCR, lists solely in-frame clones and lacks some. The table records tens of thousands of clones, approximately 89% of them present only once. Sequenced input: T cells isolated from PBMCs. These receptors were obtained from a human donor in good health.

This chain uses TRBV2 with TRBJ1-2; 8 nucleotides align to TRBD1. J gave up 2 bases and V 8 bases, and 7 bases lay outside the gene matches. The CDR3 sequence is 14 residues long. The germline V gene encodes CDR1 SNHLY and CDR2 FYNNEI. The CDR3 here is CASHPDRENYGYTF. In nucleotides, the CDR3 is TGTGCCAGCCATCCGGACAGGGAGAACTATGGCTACACCTTC. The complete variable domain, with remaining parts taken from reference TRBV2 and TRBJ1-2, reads EPEVTQTPSHQVTQMGQEVILRCVPISNHLYFYWYRQILGQKVEFLVSFYNNEISEKSEIFDDQFSVERPDGSNFTLKIRSTKLEDSAMYFCASHPDRENYGYTFGSGTRLTVV.

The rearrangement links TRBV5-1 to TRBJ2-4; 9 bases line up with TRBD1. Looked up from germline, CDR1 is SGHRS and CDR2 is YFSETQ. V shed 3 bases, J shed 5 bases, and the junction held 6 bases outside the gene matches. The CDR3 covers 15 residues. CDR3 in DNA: TGCGCCAGCAGCTACAGACAGGGGGGGGAAAACATTCAGTACTTC. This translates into CASSYRQGGENIQYF.

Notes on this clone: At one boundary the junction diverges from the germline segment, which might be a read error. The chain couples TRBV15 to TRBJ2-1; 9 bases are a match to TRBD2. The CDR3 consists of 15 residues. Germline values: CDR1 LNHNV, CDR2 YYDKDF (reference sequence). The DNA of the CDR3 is TGTGCCACCAGCCGAGAAGGACTAGCGCAAAATGAGCAGTTCTTC. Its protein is CATSREGLAQNEQFF.

The DNA for the CDR3 is TGTGCCAGCAGCGAGACAGGGAGCTACGAGCAGTACTTC. Translation: CASSETGSYEQYF. The chain has TRBV9 and TRBJ2-7, with 7 bases fitting TRBD1. Germline V gene data show CDR1 as SGDLS and CDR2 as YYNGEE. Trimming at V came to 3 bases and at J to 3 bases, leaving 3 bases not matched to a gene. CDR3 length: 13 amino acids.

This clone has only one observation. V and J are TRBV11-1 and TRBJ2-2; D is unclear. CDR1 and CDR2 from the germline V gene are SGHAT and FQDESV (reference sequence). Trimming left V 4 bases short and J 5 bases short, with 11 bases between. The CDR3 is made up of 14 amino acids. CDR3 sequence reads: CASSSAPRTGELFF. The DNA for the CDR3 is TGTGCCAGCAGCTCTGCCCCCAGGACCGGGGAGCTGTTTTTT.

This CDR3 is CAISAAGYGYTF. CDR3 DNA sequence: TGTGCCATCAGTGCGGCAGGGTATGGCTACACCTTC. The chain recombines TRBV10-3 with TRBJ1-2; perhaps TRBD1 as D (5 bases). CDR1 is ENHRY, CDR2 SYGVKD, per germline. The ends were cut back, 4 bases at V and 5 bases at J, with 8 bases in the middle. The CDR3 loop spans 12 amino acids.

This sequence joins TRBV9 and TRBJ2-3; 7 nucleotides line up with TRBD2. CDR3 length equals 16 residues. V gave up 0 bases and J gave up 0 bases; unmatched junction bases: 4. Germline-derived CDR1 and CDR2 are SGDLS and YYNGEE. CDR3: CASSVGSGSSTDTQYF. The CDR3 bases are TGTGCCAGCAGCGTAGGTAGCGGGTCTAGCACAGATACGCAGTATTTT.

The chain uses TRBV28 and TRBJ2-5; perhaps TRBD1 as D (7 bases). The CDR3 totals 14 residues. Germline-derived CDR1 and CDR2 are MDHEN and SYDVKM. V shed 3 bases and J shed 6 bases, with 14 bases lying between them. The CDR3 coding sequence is TGTGCCAGCAGTTTGGCGACAGGGAGGAAGACCCAGTACTTC. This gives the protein CASSLATGRKTQYF.

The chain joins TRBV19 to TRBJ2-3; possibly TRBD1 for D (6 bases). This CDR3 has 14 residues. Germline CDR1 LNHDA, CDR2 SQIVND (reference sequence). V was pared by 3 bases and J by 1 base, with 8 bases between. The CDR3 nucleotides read TGTGCCAGTAGTATTTACAGGGGCACAGATACGCAGTATTTT. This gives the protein CASSIYRGTDTQYF.

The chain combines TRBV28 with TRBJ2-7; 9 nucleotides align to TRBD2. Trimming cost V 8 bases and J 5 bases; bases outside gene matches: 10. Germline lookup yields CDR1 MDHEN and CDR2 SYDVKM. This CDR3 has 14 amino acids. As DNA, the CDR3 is TGTGCCAGCGAAGGCCAGCGGGAGGTCAACGAGCAGTACTTC. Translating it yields CASEGQREVNEQYF.

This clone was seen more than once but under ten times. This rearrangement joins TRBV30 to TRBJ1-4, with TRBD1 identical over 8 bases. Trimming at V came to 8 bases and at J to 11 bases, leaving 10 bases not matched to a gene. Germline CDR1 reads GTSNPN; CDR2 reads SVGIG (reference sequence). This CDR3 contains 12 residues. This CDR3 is CARSGGHGKLFF. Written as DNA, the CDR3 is TGTGCCCGGTCAGGGGGCCACGGGAAACTGTTTTTT.

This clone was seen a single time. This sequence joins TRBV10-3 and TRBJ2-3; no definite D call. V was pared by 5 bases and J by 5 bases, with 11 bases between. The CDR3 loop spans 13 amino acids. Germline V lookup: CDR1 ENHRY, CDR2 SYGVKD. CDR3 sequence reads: CAISPGIQDTQYF. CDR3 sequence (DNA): TGTGCCATCAGTCCCGGTATTCAAGATACGCAGTATTTT.

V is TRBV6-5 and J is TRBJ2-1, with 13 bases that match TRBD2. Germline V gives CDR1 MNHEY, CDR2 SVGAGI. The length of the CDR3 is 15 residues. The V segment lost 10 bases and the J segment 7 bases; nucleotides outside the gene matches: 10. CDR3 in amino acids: CATQGGTSGINEQFF. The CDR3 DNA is TGTGCCACTCAGGGGGGGACTAGCGGGATTAATGAGCAGTTCTTC.

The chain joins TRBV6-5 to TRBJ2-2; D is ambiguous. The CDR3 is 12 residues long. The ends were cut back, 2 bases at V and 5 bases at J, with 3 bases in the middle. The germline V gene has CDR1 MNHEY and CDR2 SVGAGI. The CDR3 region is CASSYTTGELFF. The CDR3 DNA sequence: TGTGCCAGCAGTTACACTACCGGGGAGCTGTTTTTT.

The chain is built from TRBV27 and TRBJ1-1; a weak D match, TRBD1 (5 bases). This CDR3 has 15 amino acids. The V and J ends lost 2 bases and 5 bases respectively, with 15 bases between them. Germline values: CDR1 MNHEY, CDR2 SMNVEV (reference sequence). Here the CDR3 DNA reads TGTGCCAGCAGTTTAAGTTCACAGGTAGGAACTGAAGCTTTCTTT. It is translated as CASSLSSQVGTEAFF.

DNA of the CDR3: TGTGCCAGCAGTTCACCGGGACAGGGAAGGACTCAGAAGGGCATGTTCTCCTACGAGCAGTACTTC. Protein product: CASSSPGQGRTQKGMFSYEQYF. The chain has TRBV28 and TRBJ2-7, with 9 bases identical to TRBD1. V shed 4 bases and J 0 bases; nucleotides not matched to a gene: 25. This CDR3 is 22 amino acids long. Germline loops: CDR1 MDHEN, CDR2 SYDVKM.

For the CDR3, the DNA is TGTGCCAGCAGCTTAAGTGAACAGGGCGAGCAGTACTTC. It specifies CASSLSEQGEQYF. This chain connects TRBV7-6 to TRBJ2-7, with D tentatively TRBD1 (6 bases). The CDR3 covers 13 residues. Germline lookup yields CDR1 SGHVS and CDR2 FNYEAQ. V was clipped by 2 bases and J by 6 bases, with 11 bases between them.

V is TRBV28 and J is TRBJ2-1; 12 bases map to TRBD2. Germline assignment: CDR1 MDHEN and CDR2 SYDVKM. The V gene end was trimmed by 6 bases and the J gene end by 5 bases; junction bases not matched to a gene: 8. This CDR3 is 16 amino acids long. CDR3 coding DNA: TGTGCCAGCAGCCCACTAGCGGGAGGATCCAACAATGAGCAGTTCTTC. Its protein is CASSPLAGGSNNEQFF.

CDR3 protein: CASSEAGGNSYNEQFF. In DNA, the CDR3 is TGTGCCAGCAGCGAGGCTGGGGGCAACTCCTACAATGAGCAGTTCTTC. This chain connects TRBV7-2 to TRBJ2-1; a weak D match, TRBD1 (6 bases). The germline gives CDR1 SGHTA, CDR2 FQGNSA. The CDR3 runs to 16 residues. V was cut by 5 bases and J by 0 bases, with 14 bases left in between.

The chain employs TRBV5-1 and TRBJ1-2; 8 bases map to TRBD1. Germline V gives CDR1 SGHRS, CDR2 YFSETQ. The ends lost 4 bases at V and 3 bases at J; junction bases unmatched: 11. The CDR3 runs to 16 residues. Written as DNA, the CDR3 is TGCGCCAGCAGCCTCGAATCGCCAGGGGGCTACTATGGCTACACCTTC. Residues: CASSLESPGGYYGYTF.

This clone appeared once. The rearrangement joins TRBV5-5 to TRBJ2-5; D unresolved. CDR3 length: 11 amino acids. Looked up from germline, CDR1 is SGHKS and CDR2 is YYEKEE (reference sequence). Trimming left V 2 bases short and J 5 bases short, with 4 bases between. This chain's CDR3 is CASSFSETQYF. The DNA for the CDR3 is TGTGCCAGCAGCTTTTCGGAGACCCAGTACTTC. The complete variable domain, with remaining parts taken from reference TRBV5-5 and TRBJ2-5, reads DAGVTQSPTHLIKTRGQQVTLRCSPISGHKSVSWYQQVLGQGPQFIFQYYEKEERGRGNFPDRFSARQFPNYSSELNVNALLLGDSALYLCASSFSETQYFGPGTRLLVL.

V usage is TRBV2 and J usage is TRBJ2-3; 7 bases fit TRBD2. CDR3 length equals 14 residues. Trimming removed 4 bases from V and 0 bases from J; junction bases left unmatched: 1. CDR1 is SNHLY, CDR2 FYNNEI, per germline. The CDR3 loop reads CASSVGLSTDTQYF. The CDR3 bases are TGTGCCAGCAGTGTGGGACTAAGCACAGATACGCAGTATTTT.

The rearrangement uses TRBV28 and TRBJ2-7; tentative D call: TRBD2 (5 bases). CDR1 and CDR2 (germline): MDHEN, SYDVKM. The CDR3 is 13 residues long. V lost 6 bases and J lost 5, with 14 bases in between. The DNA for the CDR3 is TGTGCCAGCAGCCCGCCTGAGGGAAACGAGCAGTACTTC. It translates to CASSPPEGNEQYF.

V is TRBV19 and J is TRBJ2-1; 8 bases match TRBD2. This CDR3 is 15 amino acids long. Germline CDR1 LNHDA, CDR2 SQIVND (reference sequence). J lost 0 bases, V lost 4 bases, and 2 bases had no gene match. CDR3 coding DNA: TGTGCCAGTAGTAGCGGGAGGTACTCCTACAATGAGCAGTTCTTC. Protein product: CASSSGRYSYNEQFF.

The CDR3 sequence is CASSLGTGRNTEAFF. The CDR3, as DNA: TGTGCCAGCAGCTTAGGGACAGGGCGGAACACTGAAGCTTTCTTT. This sequence joins TRBV7-6 and TRBJ1-1, with 8 bases aligning to TRBD1. This CDR3 is 15 amino acids long. The V segment lost 1 base and the J segment 1 base; nucleotides outside the gene matches: 2. Germline V gene lookup returns CDR1 SGHVS and CDR2 FNYEAQ.

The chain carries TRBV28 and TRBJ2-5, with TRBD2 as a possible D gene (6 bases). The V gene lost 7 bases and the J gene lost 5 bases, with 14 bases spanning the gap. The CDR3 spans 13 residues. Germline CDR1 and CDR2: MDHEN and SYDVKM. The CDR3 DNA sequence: TGTGCCAGCAACCTTAGCGGAACGGAGACCCAGTACTTC. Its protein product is CASNLSGTETQYF.

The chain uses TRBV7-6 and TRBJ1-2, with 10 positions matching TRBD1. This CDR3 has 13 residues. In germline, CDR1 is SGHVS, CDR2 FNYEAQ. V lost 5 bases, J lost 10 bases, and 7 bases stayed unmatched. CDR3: CASSRRDRGVYTF. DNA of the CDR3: TGTGCCAGCAGCCGCCGGGACAGGGGTGTCTACACCTTC.

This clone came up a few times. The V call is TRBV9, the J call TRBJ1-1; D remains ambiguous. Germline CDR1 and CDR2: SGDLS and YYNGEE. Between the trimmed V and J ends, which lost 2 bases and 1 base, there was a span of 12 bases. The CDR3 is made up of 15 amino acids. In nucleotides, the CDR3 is TGTGCCAGCAGCGTTCTAGGTGCCGGGAACACTGAAGCTTTCTTT. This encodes CASSVLGAGNTEAFF.

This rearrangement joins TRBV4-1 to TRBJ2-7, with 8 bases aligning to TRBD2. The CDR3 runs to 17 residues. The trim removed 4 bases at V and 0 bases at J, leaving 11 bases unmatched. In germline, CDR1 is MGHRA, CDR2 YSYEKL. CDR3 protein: CASSPYTIAGNSYEQYF. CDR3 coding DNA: TGCGCCAGCAGCCCTTACACTATAGCGGGAAACTCCTACGAGCAGTACTTC.